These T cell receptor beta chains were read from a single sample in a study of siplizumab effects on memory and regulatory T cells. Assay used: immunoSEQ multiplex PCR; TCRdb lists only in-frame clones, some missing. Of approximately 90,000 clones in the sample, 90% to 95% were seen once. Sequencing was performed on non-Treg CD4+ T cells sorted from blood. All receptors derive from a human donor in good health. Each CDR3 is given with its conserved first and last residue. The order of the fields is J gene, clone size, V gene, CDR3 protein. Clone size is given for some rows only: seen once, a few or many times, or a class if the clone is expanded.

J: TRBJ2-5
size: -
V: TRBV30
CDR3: CAWTVLETQYF

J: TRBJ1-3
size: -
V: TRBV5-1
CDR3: CASSFAGLSGNTIYF

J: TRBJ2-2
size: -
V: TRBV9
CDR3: CASSVFDRTGELFF

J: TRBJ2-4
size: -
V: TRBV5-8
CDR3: CASSLVNTKNIQYF

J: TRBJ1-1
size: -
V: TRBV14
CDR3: CASSARPRGGMNTEAFF

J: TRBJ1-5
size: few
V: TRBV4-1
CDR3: CASSQAYRVGQPQHF

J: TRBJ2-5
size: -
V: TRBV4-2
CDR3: CASSLRRGGKQETQYF

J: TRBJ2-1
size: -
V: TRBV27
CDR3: CASSLGSTILYNEQFF

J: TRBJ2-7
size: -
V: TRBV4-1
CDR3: CASSQITGAYEQYF

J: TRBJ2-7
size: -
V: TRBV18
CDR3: CASSPPGGRWEQYF

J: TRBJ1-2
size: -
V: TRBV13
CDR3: CASSLGQGDGYTF

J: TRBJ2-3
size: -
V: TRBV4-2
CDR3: CASSQGERWGDTQYF

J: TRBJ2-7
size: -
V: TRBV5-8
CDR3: CASSRDGPYEQYF

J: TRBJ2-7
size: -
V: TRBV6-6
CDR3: CASSRDVGYEQYF

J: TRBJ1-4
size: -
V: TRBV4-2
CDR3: CASSPGTEDEKLFF

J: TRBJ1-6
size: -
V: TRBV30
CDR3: CAWRGTVPGPPAGSPLHF

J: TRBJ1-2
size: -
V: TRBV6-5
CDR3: CASRSDQGRGYTF

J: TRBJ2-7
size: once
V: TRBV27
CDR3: CASTSLPAREQYF

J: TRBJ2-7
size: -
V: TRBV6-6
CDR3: CASTLRGTDYEQYF

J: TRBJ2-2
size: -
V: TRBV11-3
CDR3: CASSLDAGTTGELFF

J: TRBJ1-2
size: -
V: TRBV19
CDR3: CASSDATDDYGYTF

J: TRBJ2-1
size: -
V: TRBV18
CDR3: CASSPLGLAGEQFF

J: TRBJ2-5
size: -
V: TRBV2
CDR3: CAMGTGGSETQYF

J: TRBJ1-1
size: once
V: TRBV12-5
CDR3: CASGLGRAWEPNTEAFF

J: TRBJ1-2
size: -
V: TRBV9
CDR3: CASSVEYRGGGYTF

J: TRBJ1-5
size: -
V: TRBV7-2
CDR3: CASSLERDRGNQPQHF

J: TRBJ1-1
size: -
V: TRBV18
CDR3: CASSHEEAFF

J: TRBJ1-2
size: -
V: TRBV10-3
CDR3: CAISEGGYEDGYTF

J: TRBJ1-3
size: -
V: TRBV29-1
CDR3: CSVEDRVGYTIYF

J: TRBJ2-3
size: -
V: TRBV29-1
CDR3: CSVDGRSTDTQYF

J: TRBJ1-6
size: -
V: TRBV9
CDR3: CASSAGGVGSSPLHF